This TCR beta chain was sequenced for a study of blood T cell repertoires in COVID-19. Trimming took 5 bases from V and 8 from J; bases not matched to a gene: 6. From germline, CDR1 is SGHAT and CDR2 FQDESV (reference sequence). The CDR3 is made up of 13 amino acids. The table came from immunoSEQ multiplex PCR; TCRdb's copy has only in-frame clones and leaves some out. Counted here are over 200,000 clones, approximately 86% occurring once; the ten biggest clones make up just over 3%. What was sequenced was peripheral blood. The V and J genes are TRBV11-1 and TRBJ2-1; 7 nucleotides match TRBD2. This receptor was obtained from a woman in her 30s who had recovered from COVID-19. The CDR3 coding sequence is TGTGCCAGCAGCCCGGGGGGAGGGGATGAGCAGTTCTTC. Amino acid sequence: CASSPGGGDEQFF. Full variable domain (remainder filled in from reference TRBV11-1 and TRBJ2-1): EAEVAQSPRYKITEKSQAVAFWCDPISGHATLYWYRQILGQGPELLVQFQDESVVDDSQLPKDRFSAERLKGVDSTLKIQPAELGDSAMYLCASSPGGGDEQFFGPGTRLTVL.